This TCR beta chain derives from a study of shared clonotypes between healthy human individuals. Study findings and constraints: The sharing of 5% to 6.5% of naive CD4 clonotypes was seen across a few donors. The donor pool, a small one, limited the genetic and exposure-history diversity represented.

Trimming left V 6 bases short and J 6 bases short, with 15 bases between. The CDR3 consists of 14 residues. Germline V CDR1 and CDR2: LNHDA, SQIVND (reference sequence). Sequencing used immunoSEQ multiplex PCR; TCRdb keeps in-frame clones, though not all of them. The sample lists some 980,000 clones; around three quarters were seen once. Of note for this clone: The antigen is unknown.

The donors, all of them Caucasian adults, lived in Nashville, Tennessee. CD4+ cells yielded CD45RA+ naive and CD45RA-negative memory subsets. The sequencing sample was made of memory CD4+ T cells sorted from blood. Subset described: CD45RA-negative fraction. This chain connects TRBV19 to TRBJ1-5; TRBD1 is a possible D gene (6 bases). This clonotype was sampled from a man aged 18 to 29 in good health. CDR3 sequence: CASRQVGGGQPQHF. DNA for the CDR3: TGTGCCAGTAGGCAAGTGGGGGGCGGTCAGCCCCAGCATTTT.